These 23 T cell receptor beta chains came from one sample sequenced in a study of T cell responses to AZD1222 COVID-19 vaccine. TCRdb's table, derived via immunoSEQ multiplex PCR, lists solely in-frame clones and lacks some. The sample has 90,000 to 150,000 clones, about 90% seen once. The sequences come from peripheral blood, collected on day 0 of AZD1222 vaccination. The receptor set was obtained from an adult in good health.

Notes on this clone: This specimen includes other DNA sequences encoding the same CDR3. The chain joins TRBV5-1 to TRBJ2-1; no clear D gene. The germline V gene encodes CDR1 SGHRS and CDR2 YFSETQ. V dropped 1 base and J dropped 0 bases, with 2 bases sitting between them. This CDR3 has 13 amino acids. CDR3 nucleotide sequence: TGCGCCAGCAGCTTGTCCTCCTACAATGAGCAGTTCTTC. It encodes CASSLSSYNEQFF. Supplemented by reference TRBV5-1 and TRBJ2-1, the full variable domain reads KAGVTQTPRYLIKTRGQQVTLSCSPISGHRSVSWYQQTPGQGLQFLFEYFSETQRNKGNFPGRFSGRQFSNSRSEMNVSTLELGDSALYLCASSLSSYNEQFFGPGTRLTVL.

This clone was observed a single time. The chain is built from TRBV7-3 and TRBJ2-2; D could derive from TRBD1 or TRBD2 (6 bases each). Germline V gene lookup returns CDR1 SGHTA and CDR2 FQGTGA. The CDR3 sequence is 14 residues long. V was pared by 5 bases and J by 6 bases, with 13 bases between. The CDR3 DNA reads TGTGCCAGCAGCCCGGGGGCTCGGCCCGGGGAGCTGTTTTTT. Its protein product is CASSPGARPGELFF.

The CDR3 here is CASRPGGSNQPQHF. CDR3 nucleotide sequence: TGTGCCAGCAGACCGGGGGGCAGCAATCAGCCCCAGCATTTT. This sequence joins TRBV3-1 (or the pseudogene TRBV3-2) and TRBJ1-5, with TRBD1 as a possible D gene (6 bases). Germline V CDR1 and CDR2: LGHDT, YNNKEL (reference sequence). The CDR3 contains 14 residues. Trimming shortened V by 6 bases and J by 1 base, and 10 bases separated the two germline ends.

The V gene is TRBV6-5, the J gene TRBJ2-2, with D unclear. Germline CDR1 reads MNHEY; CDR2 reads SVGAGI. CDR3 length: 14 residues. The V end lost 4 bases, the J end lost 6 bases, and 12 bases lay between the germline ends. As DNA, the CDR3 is TGTGCCAGCAGTTCGCCCGCCCTGGCCGGGGAGCTGTTTTTT. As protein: CASSSPALAGELFF.

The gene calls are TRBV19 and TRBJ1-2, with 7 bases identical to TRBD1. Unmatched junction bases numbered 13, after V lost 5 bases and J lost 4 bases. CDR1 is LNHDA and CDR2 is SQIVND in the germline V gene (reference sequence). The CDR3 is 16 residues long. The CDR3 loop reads CASSSMTGLFSYGYTF. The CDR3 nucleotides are TGTGCCAGTAGTTCAATGACAGGGCTGTTCTCCTATGGCTACACCTTC.

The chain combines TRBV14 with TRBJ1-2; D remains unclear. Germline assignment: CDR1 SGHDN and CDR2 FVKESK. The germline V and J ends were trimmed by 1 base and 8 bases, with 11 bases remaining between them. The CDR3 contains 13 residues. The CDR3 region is CASSQAASLGYTF. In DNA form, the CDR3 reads TGTGCCAGCAGCCAAGCAGCGTCTCTGGGCTACACCTTC.

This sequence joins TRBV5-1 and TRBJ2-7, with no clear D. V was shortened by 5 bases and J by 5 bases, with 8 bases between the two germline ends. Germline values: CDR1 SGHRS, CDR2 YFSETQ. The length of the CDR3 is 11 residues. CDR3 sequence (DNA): TGCGCCAGCAGTCAGGATAACGAGCAGTACTTC. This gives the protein CASSQDNEQYF.

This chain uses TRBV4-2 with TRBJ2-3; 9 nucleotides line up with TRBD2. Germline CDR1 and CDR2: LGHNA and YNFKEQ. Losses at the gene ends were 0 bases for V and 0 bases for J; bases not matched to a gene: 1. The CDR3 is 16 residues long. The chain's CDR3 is CASSQDTSGSTDTQYF. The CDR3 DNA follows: TGTGCCAGCAGCCAAGACACTAGCGGGAGCACAGATACGCAGTATTTT.

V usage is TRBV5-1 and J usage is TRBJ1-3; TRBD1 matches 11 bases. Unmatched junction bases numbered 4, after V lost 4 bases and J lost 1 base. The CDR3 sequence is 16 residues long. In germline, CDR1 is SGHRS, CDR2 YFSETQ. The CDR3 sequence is CASSTGTGGSGNTIYF. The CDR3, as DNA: TGCGCCAGCAGCACCGGGACAGGGGGTTCTGGAAACACCATATATTTT.

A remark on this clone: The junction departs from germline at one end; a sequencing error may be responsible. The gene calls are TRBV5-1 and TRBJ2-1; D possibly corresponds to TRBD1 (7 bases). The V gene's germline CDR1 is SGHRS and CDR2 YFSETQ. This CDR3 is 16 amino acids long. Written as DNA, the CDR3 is TGCGCCCGCAGCTGGGGCGGGCAGGGGGGCTACAATGAGCAGTTCTTC. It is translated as CARSWGGQGGYNEQFF.

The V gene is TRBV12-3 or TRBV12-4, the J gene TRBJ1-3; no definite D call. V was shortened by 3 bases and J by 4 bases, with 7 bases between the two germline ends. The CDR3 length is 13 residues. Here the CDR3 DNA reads TGTGCCAGCAGTTTCAGAGCGGGAAACACCATATATTTT. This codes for CASSFRAGNTIYF.

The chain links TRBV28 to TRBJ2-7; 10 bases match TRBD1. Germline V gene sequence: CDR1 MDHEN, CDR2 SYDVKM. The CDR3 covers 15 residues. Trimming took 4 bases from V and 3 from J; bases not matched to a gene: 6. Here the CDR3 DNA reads TGTGCCAGCAGTTCAACCCGGGACAGGGGCTACGAGCAGTACTTC. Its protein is CASSSTRDRGYEQYF.

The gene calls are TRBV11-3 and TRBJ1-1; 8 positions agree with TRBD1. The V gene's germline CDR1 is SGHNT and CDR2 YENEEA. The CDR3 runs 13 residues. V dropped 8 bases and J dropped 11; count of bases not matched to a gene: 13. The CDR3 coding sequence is TGTGCCAGCGGACAGGGAGGTAATCAAAGGGCTTTCTTT. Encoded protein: CASGQGGNQRAFF.

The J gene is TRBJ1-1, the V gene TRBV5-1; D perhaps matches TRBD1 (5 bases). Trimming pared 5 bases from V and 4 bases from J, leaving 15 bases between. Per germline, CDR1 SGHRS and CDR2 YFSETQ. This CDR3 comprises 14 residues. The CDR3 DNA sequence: TGCGCCAGCAGTCTGGGGGTGTACGGCACTGAAGCTTTCTTT. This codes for CASSLGVYGTEAFF.

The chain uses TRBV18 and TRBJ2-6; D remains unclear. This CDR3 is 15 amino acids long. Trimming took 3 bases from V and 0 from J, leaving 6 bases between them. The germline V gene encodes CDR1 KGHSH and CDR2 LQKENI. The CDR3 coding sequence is TGTGCCAGCTCACCGGACCACTCTGGGGCCAACGTCCTGACTTTC. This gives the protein CASSPDHSGANVLTF.

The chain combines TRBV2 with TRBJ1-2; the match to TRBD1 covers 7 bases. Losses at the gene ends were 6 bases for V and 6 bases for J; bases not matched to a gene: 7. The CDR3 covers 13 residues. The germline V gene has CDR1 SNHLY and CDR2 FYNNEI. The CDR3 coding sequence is TGTGCCAGCAGGTACACAGGGGAGAATGGCTACACCTTC. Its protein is CASRYTGENGYTF.

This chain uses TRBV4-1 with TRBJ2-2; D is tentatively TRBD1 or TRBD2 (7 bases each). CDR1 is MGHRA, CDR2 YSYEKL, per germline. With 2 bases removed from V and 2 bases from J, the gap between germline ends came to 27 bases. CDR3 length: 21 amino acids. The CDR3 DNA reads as TGCGCCAGCAGCCAACCCCGATTAGTTAACAGGGGAGGGGATAACACCGGGGAGCTGTTTTTT. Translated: CASSQPRLVNRGGDNTGELFF.

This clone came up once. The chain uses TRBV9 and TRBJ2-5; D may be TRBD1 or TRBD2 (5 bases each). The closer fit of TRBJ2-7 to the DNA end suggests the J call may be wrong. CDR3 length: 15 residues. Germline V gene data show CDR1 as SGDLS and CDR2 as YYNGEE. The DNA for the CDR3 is TGTGCCAGCAGCCCACACCCCCTGGGGGCCTACGAGCAGTACTTC. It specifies CASSPHPLGAYEQYF.

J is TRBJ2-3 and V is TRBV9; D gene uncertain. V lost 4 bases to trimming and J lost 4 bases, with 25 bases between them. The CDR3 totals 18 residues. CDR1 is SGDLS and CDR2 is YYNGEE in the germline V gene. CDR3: CASSPPESFGRPADTQYF. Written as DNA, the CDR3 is TGTGCCAGCAGCCCCCCGGAGAGTTTTGGTCGTCCGGCAGATACGCAGTATTTT.

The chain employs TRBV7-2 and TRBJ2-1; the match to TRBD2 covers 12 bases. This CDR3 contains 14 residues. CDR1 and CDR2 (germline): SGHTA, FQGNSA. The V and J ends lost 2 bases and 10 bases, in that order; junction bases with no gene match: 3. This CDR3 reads CASSLRTSGGEQFF. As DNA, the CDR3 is TGTGCCAGCAGCTTACGCACTAGCGGGGGGGAGCAGTTCTTC.

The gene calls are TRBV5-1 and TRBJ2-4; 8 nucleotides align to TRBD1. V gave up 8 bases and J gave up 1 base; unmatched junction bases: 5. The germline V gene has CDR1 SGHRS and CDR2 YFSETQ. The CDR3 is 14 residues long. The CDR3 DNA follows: TGCGCCAGGGACAGGGATCGGGCCAAAAACATTCAGTACTTC. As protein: CARDRDRAKNIQYF.

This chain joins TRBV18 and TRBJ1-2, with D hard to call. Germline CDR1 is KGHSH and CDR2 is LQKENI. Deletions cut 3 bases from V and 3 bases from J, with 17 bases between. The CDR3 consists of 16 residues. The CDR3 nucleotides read TGTGCCAGCTCACCCAGTCCTGATGATCATGACTATGGCTACACCTTC. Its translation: CASSPSPDDHDYGYTF.

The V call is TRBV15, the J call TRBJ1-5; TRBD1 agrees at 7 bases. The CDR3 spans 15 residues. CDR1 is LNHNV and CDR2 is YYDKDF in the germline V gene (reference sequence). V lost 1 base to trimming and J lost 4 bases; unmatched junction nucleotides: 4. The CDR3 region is CATSRANRGNQPQHF. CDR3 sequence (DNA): TGTGCCACCAGCAGAGCTAACAGGGGAAATCAGCCCCAGCATTTT.